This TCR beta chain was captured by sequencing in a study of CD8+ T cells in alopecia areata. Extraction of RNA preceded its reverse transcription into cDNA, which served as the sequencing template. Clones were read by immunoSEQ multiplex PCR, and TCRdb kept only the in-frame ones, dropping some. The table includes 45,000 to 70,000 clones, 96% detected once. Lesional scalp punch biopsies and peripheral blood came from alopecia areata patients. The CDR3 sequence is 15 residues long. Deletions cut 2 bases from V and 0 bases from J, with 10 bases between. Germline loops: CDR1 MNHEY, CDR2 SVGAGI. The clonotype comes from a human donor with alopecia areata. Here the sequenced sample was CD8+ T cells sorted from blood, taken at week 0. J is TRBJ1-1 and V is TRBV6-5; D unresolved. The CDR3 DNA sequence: TGTGCCAGCAGTTACAGGGTTCTGATGAACACTGAAGCTTTCTTT. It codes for CASSYRVLMNTEAFF.